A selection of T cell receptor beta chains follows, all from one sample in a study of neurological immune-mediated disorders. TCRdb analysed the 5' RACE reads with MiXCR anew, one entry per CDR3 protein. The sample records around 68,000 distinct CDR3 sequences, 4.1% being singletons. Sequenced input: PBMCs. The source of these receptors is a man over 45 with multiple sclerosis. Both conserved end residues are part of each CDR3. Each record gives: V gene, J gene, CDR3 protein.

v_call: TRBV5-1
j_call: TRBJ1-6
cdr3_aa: CASSFLGRGTNNSPLHF

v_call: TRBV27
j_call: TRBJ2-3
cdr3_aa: CASSLFTSITDTQYF

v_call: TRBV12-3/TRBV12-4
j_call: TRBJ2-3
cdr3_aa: CASSLAPQGYTQYF

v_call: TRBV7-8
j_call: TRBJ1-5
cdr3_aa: CASTPSGVLGNQPQHF

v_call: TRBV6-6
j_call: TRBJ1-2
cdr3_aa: CASSYSDSLRDGYTF

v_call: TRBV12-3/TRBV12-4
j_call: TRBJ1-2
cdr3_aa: CASSPEQGEVDYGYTF

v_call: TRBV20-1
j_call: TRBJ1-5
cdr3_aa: CSASRLINQPQNF

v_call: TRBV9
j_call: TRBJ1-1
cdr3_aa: CASSVDRTGGGSEAFF

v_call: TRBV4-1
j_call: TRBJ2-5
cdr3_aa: CASSQDSKGWETQYF

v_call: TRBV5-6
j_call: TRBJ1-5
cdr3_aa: CASSLRQASNQPQHF

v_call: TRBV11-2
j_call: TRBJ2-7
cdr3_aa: CASRTPGQGSYEQYF

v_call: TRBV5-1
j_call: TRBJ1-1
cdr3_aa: CASSLVQGSETEAFF

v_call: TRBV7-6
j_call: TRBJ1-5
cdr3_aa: CASSGGVDGNQPQHF

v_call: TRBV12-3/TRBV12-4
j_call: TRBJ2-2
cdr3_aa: CASSLDSNTGELFF

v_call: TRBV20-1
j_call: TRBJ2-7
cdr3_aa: CSATISGDGSYEQYF

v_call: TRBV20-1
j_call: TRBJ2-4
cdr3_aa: CSASDSSLAKNIQYF

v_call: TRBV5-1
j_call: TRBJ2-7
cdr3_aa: CASTRQGSYEQYF

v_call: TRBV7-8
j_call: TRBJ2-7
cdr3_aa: CASSKFGQGVREQYF

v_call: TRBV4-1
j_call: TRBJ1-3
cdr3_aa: CASSQTSGLRGNTIYF

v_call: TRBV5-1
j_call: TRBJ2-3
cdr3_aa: CASSVADTQYF

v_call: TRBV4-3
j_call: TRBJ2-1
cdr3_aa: CASSQEALAGGYNEQFF

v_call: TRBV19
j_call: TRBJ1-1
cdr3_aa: CASSIAENTEAFF

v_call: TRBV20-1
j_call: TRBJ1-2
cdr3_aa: CSARGQKSPYTF

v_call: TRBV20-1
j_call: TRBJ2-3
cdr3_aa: CSARDPGQGTDTQYF

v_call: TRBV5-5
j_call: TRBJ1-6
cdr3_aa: CASSLEYSSPLNF

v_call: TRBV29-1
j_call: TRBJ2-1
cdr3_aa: CSVHPGRPFF

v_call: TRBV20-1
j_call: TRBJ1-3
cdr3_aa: CSAFLSGAGNTIYF

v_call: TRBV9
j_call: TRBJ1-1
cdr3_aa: CASSPRPKRAEAFF

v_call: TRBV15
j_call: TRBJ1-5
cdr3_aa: CATSSTASGQPQHF

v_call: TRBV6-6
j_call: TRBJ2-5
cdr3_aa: CASSFFETQYF

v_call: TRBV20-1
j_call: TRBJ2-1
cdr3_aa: CSASPKETVGYEQFF

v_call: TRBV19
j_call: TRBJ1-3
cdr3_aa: CASTSSGNTIYF

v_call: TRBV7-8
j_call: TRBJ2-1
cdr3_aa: CASRQDSGSSYNEQFF

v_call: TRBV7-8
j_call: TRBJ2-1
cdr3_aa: CASSLERAHEQFF

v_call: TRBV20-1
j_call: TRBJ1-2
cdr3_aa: CSAQKQGNNGYTF

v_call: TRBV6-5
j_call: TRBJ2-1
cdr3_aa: CASSYQSGGANEQFF

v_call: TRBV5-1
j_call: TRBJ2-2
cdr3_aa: CASSVDRAGELFF

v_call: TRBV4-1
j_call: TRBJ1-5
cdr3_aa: CASSPGRNQPQHF

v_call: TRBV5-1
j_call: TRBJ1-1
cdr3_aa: CASSLDPGTGEAFF

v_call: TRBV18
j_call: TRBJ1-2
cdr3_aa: CASSPPPVLQGNYGYTF

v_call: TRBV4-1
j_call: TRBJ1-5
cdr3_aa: CASSQDRGTGNQPQHF